This entry concerns a single T cell receptor beta chain. Antigen: not known. The data derive from a study of OX40 agonist ivuxolimab in advanced cancers. As for the study in general: Dose-escalation patients were diagnosed with hepatocellular carcinoma, melanoma, renal cell cancer or head and neck cancer.

Trimming removed 5 bases from V and 9 bases from J; junction bases left unmatched: 7. CDR3 length: 13 residues. CDR1 is SGHTA, CDR2 FQGTGA, per germline. This table comes from immunoSEQ multiplex PCR, and its TCRdb copy is limited to in-frame clones, with some not included. The table lists over 50,000 clones, over 75% of them singletons. Study findings and constraints: Dose levels from 0.1 to 3.0 mg/kg saw CD4+ and CD8+ blood T cells expand clonally by week 6. Those patients achieving a partial response at 0.1-3.0 mg/kg showed among the lowest clonal expansion.

The chain links TRBV7-3 to TRBJ2-1, with 7 positions matching TRBD1. The sample here was CD4+ or CD8+ T cells sorted from blood, taken in a trial of the OX40 agonist ivuxolimab. The clonotype was recovered from an adult with an advanced solid tumor such as melanoma, head and neck, liver or kidney cancer. The CDR3 sequence is CASSPGQAGEQFF. CDR3 DNA: TGTGCCAGCAGCCCTGGACAGGCCGGTGAGCAGTTCTTC.